The text below deals with one T cell receptor beta chain. What it binds is not known. Treatment indicated: oral pan-JAK inhibitor, 5-10 mg twice daily. Peripheral blood samples and lesional scalp punch biopsies were obtained from alopecia areata patients. Trimming cost V 1 base and J 7 bases, with 7 bases left between them. CDR1 is MGHDK and CDR2 is SYGVNS in the germline V gene. This CDR3 comprises 13 residues. The data originate from a study of CD8+ T cells in alopecia areata. Reverse transcribed after extraction, RNA yielded cDNA as the sequencing template. TCRdb's copy holds only in-frame clones and misses some; the assay was immunoSEQ multiplex PCR. Of under 150,000 clones listed, approximately 57% were seen once; the top ten hold 4.5% to 6%. Study-level points and caveats: For lesional scalp, especially alopecia totalis/universalis, clonality was higher than in normal scalp. Normal skin's resident alphabeta T cells are sequenced alongside lesional scalp T cells. A single nonresponder leaves the baseline CD8+ expansion link to response uncertain.

The sample in question was CD4+ T cells sorted from blood, obtained at week 4, from a patient treated with tofacitinib. The V call is TRBV25-1, the J call TRBJ2-2, with D unresolved. The TCR comes from a human donor with alopecia areata. The CDR3 reads CASSESYYGELFF. The CDR3, as DNA: TGTGCCAGCAGTGAATCGTATTACGGGGAGCTGTTTTTT.